One sample yielded the 12 T cell receptor beta chains listed below, sequenced in a study of regulatory T cells in long-lasting Graves disease. As for time point: newly diagnosed GD, antithyroid drugs for less than 3 months. Extracted PBMC RNA gave rise to the TCR library. For TCR beta, libraries came from iRepertoire HTBI primers and Arm-PCR of CDR3 regions. TCRdb processed the multiplex PCR reads anew with MiXCR; each CDR3 protein has one entry. The sample shows 350,000 to 500,000 distinct CDR3 sequences, roughly 17% of them seen only once. The same data also contributed to another study, on T cells in Graves' hyperthyroidism and ophthalmopathy.

This specimen was peripheral blood mononuclear cells (PBMCs), taken at new diagnosis, from a patient treated with antithyroid drugs. The source is a woman aged 25-40 years with Graves disease.

This clonotype was counted many times. The chain combines TRBV28 with TRBJ2-3, with 11 bases aligning to TRBD2. Trimming at V came to 8 bases and at J to 6 bases, leaving 16 bases not matched to a gene. The CDR3 extends over 17 amino acids. Germline CDR1 is MDHEN and CDR2 is SYDVKM. The CDR3 sequence is CASGLPGLADGPDTQYF. The CDR3 DNA sequence: TGTGCCAGCGGCTTACCGGGACTAGCGGATGGTCCGGATACGCAGTATTTT.

This clonotype was observed many times. The chain has TRBV29-1 and TRBJ1-2; D gene uncertain. The V and J ends lost 4 bases and 6 bases respectively, with 24 bases between them. Germline-derived CDR1 and CDR2 are SQVTM and ANQGSEA. The CDR3 contains 16 residues. The chain's CDR3 is CSVGSWRTVGSDGYTF. CDR3 nucleotide sequence: TGCAGCGTTGGTTCCTGGCGCACTGTCGGTTCGGATGGCTACACCTTC.

This clonotype was picked up many times. The chain couples TRBV28 to TRBJ1-2, with no clear D. Germline CDR1 is MDHEN and CDR2 is SYDVKM. With 3 bases removed from V and 6 bases from J, the gap between germline ends came to 5 bases. This CDR3 is 11 amino acids long. CDR3 in amino acids: CASSFIHGYTF. The CDR3 DNA sequence: TGTGCCAGCAGTTTCATTCATGGCTACACCTTC.

The J gene is TRBJ1-5, the V gene TRBV28; 10 nucleotides align to TRBD1. The CDR3 totals 16 residues. The germline V gene encodes CDR1 MDHEN and CDR2 SYDVKM. V trimming: 5 bases; J trimming: 4 bases; junction bases outside the gene matches: 8. This CDR3 reads CASSEGDRGSNQPQHF. In DNA, the CDR3 is TGTGCCAGCAGTGAGGGGGACAGGGGCTCTAATCAGCCCCAGCATTTT. The full variable domain, rest sourced from reference TRBV28 and TRBJ1-5, is DVKVTQSSRYLVKRTGEKVFLECVQDMDHENMFWYRQDPGLGLRLIYFSYDVKMKEKGDIPEGYSVSREKKERFSLILESASTNQTSMYLCASSEGDRGSNQPQHFGDGTRLSIL.

This clonotype was found many times. This chain connects TRBV2 to TRBJ2-1, with a tentative D call TRBD1 (6 bases). CDR1 and CDR2 from the germline V gene are SNHLY and FYNNEI. Trimming removed 9 bases at V and 4 bases at J, with 10 bases between. This CDR3 spans 12 amino acids. In DNA form, the CDR3 reads TGTGCCAGTAGACAGGATTACAATGAGCAGTTCTTC. Residues: CASRQDYNEQFF.

This clonotype was found once. The chain combines TRBV20-1 with TRBJ1-1; maybe TRBD1 (6 bases). Germline V gives CDR1 DFQATT, CDR2 SNEGSKA (reference sequence). V lost 6 bases to trimming and J lost 1 base, with 12 bases between them. This CDR3 has 13 residues. In DNA, the CDR3 is TGCAGTGCCATACGAGGGGGGAACACTGAAGCTTTCTTT. This sequence encodes CSAIRGGNTEAFF.

This clonotype came up many times. V gene TRBV7-2 combines with J gene TRBJ2-7, with D possibly matching TRBD2 (6 bases). The germline V gene encodes CDR1 SGHTA and CDR2 FQGNSA. Trimming took 5 bases from V and 7 from J, leaving 18 bases between them. This CDR3 has 14 residues. The chain's CDR3 is CASSPQMGGMEQYF. The CDR3 DNA follows: TGTGCCAGCAGCCCACAGATGGGCGGGATGGAGCAGTACTTC.

J is TRBJ1-6 and V is TRBV7-9, with 7 bases identical to TRBD1. V shed 5 bases, J shed 9 bases, and the junction held 7 bases outside the gene matches. Germline V gives CDR1 SEHNR, CDR2 FQNEAQ (reference sequence). This CDR3 has 14 residues. CDR3 loop: CASSLTGKVSPLHF. Here the CDR3 DNA reads TGTGCCAGCAGCCTGACAGGGAAAGTTTCACCCCTCCACTTT.

This clonotype was observed at least ten times. This chain joins TRBV10-3 and TRBJ1-2, with TRBD1 matching over 10 bases. V lost 2 bases, J lost 6 bases, and 6 bases stayed unmatched. Germline V lookup: CDR1 ENHRY, CDR2 SYGVKD. CDR3 length equals 15 residues. CDR3 sequence (DNA): TGTGCCATCAGTGAGCCCGGGACAGGGGACGATGGCTACACCTTC. Protein: CAISEPGTGDDGYTF.

The sample holds many counts of this clonotype. CDR3 sequence reads: CASSVNGGTQETQYF. CDR3 in DNA: TGTGCCAGCAGTGTAAACGGGGGGACCCAAGAGACCCAGTACTTC. The chain joins TRBV6-1 to TRBJ2-5; 7 bases align to TRBD2. Germline lookup yields CDR1 MNHNS and CDR2 SASEGT. Germline trimming cut 4 bases from V and 1 base from J; bases unmatched to any gene: 6. CDR3 size: 15 residues.

The chain combines TRBV4-3 with TRBJ2-7, with D hard to call. Trimming took off 1 base at V and 3 bases at J, with 10 bases between the two ends. Per the germline V gene, CDR1 is LGHNA and CDR2 is YSLEER. The CDR3 runs 14 residues. CDR3 in DNA: TGCGCCAGCAGCCAAGCGACGGATTTCTACGAGCAGTACTTC. This translates into CASSQATDFYEQYF.

In the case of this clonotype: Since a much larger clone is just one base distant, this may be a read error. This rearrangement joins TRBV27 to TRBJ2-1; 7 nucleotides match TRBD1. The V segment lost 6 bases and the J segment 10 bases; nucleotides outside the gene matches: 12. There are 14 residues in the CDR3. Germline CDR1 MNHEY, CDR2 SMNVEV (reference sequence). CDR3 bases: TGTGCCAGCAGCGCATGGAACAGGGGCTACGAGCAGTTCTTC. Protein: CASSAWNRGYEQFF.